This T cell receptor (beta chain) appears in the sequencing data of a study of cytomegalovirus exposure and HLA in healthy donors. The study, taken as a whole, reports: What a later analysis showed was that several of the most significant clusters appeared linked to common viral pathogens. TCR beta chains numbering under 200 were designated cytomegalovirus-associated. For presence/absence analyses, sequencing depth was assumed to be roughly uniform across donors.

Regarding this clone: Its antigen is as yet unknown.

CDR1 is LNHDA and CDR2 is SQIVND in the germline V gene (reference sequence). The CDR3 is 14 residues long. V gave up 1 base and J gave up 2 bases, with 9 bases separating them. PCR involved 60 Vbeta and 13 Jbeta primers. Libraries were prepared by immunoSEQ multiplex PCR; TCRdb keeps only in-frame clonotypes and omits some of them. The sample has some 160,000 clones; less than 80% are singletons. The rearrangement uses TRBV19 and TRBJ2-7; the D gene is possibly TRBD1 (5 bases). Material: PBMCs. This sequence was found in a woman in her forties in good health and CMV-seronegative. The CDR3 protein is CASSIGTGPYEQYF. DNA for the CDR3: TGTGCCAGTAGTATAGGAACAGGCCCCTACGAGCAGTACTTC.